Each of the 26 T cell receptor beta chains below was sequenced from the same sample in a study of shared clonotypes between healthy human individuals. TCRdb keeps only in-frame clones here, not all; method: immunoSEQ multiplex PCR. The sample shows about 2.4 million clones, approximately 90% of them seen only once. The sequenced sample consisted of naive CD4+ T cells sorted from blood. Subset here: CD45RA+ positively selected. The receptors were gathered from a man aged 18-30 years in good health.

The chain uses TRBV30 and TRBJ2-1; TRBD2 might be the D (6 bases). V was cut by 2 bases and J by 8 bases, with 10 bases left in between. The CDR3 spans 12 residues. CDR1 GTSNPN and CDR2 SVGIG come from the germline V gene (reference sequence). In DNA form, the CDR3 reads TGTGCCTGGAGTCGACTAGGCCATGAGCAGTTCTTC. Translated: CAWSRLGHEQFF.

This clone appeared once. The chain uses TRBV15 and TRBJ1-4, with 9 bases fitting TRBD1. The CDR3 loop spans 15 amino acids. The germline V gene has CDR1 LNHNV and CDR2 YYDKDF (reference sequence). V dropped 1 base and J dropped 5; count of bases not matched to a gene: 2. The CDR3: CATSRVGQGNEKLFF. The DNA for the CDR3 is TGTGCCACCAGCAGAGTCGGACAGGGGAATGAAAAACTGTTTTTT.

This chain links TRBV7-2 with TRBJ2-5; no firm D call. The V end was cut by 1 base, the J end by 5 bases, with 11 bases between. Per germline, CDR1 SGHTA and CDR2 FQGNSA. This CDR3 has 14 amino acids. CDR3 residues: CASSLGGIRETQYF. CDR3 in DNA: TGTGCCAGCAGCTTAGGGGGAATCCGGGAGACCCAGTACTTC.

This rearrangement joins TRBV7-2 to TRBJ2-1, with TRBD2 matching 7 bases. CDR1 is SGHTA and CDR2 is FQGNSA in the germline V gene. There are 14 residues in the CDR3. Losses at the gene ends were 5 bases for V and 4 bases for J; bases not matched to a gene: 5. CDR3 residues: CASSRGDSYNEQFF. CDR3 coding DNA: TGTGCCAGCAGCCGGGGGGACTCGTACAATGAGCAGTTCTTC.

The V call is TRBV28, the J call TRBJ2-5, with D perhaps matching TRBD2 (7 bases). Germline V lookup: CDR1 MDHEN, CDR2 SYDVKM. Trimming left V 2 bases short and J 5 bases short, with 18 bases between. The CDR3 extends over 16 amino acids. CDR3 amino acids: CASSLSVGGLRETQYF. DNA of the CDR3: TGTGCCAGCAGTTTAAGCGTCGGGGGGCTCAGGGAGACCCAGTACTTC.

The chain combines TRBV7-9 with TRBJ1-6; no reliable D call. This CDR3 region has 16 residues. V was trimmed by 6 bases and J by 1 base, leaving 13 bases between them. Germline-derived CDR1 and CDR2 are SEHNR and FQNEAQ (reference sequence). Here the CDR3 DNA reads TGTGCCAGCAGGCCTTATTCGGAGTCCTATAATTCACCCCTCCACTTT. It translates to CASRPYSESYNSPLHF.

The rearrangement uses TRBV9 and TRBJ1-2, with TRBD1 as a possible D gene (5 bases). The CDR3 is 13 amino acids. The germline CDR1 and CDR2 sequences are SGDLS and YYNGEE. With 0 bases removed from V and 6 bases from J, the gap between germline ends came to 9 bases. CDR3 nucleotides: TGTGCCAGCAGCGTAGAAGAGGGGAATGGCTACACCTTC. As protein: CASSVEEGNGYTF.

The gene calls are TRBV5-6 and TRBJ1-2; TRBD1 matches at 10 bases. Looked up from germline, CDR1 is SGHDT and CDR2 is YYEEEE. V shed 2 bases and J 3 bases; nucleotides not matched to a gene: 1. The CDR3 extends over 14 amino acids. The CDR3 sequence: CASSFGQGDYGYTF. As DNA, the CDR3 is TGTGCCAGCAGCTTTGGACAGGGGGACTATGGCTACACCTTC. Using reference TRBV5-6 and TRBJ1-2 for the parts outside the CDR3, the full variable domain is DAGVTQSPTHLIKTRGQQVTLRCSPKSGHDTVSWYQQALGQGPQFIFQYYEEEERQRGNFPDRFSGHQFPNYSSELNVNALLLGDSALYLCASSFGQGDYGYTFGSGTRLTVV.

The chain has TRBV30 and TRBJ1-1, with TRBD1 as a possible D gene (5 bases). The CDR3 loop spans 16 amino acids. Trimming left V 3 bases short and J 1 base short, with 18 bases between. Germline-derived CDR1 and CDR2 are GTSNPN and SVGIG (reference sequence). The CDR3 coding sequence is TGTGCCTGGAGGAGCTTAAGGGGCAAGACGAACACTGAAGCTTTCTTT. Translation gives CAWRSLRGKTNTEAFF.

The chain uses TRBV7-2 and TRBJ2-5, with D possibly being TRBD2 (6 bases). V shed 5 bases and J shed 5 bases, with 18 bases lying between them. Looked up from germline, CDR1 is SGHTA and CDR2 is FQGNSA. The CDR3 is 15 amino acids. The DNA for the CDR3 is TGTGCCAGCAGCCCCCAGCGCGGGGCCCCCGAGACCCAGTACTTC. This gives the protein CASSPQRGAPETQYF.

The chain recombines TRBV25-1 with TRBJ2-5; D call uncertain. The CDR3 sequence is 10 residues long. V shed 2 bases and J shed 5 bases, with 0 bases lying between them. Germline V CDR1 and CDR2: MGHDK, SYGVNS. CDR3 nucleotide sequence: TGTGCCAGCAGTGAAGAGACCCAGTACTTC. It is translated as CASSEETQYF.

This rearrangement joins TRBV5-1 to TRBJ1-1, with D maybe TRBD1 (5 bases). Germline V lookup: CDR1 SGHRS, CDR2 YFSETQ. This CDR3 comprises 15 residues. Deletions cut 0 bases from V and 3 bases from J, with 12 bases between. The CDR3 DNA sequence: TGCGCCAGCAGCTTGGAATGGGGCGCATACACTGAAGCTTTCTTT. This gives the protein CASSLEWGAYTEAFF. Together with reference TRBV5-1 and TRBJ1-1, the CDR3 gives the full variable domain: KAGVTQTPRYLIKTRGQQVTLSCSPISGHRSVSWYQQTPGQGLQFLFEYFSETQRNKGNFPGRFSGRQFSNSRSEMNVSTLELGDSALYLCASSLEWGAYTEAFFGQGTRLTVV.

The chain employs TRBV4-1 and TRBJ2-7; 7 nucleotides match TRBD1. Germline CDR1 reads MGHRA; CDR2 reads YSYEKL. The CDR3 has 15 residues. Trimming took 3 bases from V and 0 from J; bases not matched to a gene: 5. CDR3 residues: CASSQGQLSSYEQYF. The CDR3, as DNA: TGCGCCAGCAGCCAGGGACAGTTAAGCTCCTACGAGCAGTACTTC.

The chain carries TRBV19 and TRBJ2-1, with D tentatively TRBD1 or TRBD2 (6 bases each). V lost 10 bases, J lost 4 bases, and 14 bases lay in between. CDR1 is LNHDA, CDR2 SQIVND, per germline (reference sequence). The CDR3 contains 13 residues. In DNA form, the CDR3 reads TGTGCCACTGGGGGGCAGTTTTACAATGAGCAGTTCTTC. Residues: CATGGQFYNEQFF.

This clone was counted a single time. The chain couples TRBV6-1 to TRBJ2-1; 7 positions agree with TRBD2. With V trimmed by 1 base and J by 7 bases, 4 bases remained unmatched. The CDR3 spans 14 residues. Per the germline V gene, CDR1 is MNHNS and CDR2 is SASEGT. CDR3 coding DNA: TGTGCCAGCAGTGAAGTTCTCGGGAGGAATGAGCAGTTCTTC. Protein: CASSEVLGRNEQFF.

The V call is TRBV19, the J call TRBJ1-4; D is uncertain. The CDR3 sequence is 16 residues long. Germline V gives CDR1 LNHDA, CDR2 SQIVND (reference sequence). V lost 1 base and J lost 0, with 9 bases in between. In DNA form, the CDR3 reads TGTGCCAGTAGTATAGGGGCAACAGCAACTAATGAAAAACTGTTTTTT. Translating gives CASSIGATATNEKLFF.

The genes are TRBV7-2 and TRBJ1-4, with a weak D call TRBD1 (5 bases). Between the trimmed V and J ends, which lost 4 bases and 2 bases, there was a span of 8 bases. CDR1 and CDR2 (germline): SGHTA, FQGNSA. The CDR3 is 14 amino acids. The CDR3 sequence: CASSSGLTNEKLFF. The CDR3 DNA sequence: TGTGCCAGCAGCTCAGGGCTCACTAATGAAAAACTGTTTTTT.

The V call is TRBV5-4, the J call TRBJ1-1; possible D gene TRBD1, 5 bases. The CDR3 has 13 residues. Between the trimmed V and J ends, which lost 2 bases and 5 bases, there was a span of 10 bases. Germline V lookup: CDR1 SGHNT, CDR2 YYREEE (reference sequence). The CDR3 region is CASSFSEGTEAFF. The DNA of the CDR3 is TGTGCCAGCAGCTTTAGTGAGGGGACTGAAGCTTTCTTT.

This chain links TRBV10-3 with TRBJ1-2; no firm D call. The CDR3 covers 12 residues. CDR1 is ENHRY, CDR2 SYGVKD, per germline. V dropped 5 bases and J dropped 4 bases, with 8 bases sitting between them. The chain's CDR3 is CAISKDGYGYTF. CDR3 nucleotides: TGTGCCATCAGTAAGGACGGCTATGGCTACACCTTC.

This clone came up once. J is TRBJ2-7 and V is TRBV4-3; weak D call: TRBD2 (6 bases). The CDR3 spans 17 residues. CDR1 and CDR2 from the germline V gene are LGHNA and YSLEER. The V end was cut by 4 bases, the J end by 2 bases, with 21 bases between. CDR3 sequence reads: CASSPPLGGGGAYEQYF. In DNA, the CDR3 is TGCGCCAGCAGCCCTCCACTGGGGGGTGGGGGAGCCTACGAGCAGTACTTC.

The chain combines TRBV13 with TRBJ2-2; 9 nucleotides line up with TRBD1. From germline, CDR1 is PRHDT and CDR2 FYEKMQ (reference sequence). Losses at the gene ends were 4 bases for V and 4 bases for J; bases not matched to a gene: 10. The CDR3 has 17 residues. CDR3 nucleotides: TGTGCCAGCAGCTCGCCGCTGGACAGGGGCGGCACCGGGGAGCTGTTTTTT. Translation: CASSSPLDRGGTGELFF. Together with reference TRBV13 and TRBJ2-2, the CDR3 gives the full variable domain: AAGVIQSPRHLIKEKRETATLKCYPIPRHDTVYWYQQGPGQDPQFLISFYEKMQSDKGSIPDRFSAQQFSDYHSELNMSSLELGDSALYFCASSSPLDRGGTGELFFGEGSRLTVL.

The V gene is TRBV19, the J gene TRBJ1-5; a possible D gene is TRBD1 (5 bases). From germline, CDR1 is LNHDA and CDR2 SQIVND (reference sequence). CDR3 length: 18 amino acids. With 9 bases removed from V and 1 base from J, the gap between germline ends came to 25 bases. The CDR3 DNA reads TGTGCCAGGCTCATGACCTGGGAGGGGATGCGCAGCAATCAGCCCCAGCATTTT. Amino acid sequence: CARLMTWEGMRSNQPQHF.

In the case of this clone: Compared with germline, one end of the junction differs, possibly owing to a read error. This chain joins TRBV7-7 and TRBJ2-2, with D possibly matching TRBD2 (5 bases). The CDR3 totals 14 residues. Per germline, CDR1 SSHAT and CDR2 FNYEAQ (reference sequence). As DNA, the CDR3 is TGTGCTAGCAGCGGATCTTTGAACACCGGGGAGCTGTTTTTT. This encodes CASSGSLNTGELFF.

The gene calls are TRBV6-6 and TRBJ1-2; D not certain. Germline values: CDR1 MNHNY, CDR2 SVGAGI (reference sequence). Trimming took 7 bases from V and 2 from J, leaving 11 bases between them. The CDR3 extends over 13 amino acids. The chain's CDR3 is CASNGLSNYGYTF. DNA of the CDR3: TGTGCCAGCAACGGACTGTCAAACTATGGCTACACCTTC.

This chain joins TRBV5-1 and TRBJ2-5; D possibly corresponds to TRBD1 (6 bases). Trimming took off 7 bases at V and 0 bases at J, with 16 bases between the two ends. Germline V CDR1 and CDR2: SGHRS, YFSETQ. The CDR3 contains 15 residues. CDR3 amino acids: CASVAGTLYQETQYF. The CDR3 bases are TGCGCCAGCGTCGCTGGGACACTGTACCAAGAGACCCAGTACTTC. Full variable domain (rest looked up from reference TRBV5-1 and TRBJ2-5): KAGVTQTPRYLIKTRGQQVTLSCSPISGHRSVSWYQQTPGQGLQFLFEYFSETQRNKGNFPGRFSGRQFSNSRSEMNVSTLELGDSALYLCASVAGTLYQETQYFGPGTRLLVL.

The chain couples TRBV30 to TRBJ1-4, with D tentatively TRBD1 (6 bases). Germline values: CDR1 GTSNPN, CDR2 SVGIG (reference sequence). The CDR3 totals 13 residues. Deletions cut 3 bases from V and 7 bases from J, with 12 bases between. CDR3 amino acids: CAWSQGLSEKLFF. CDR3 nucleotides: TGTGCCTGGAGCCAGGGGCTAAGTGAAAAACTGTTTTTT.